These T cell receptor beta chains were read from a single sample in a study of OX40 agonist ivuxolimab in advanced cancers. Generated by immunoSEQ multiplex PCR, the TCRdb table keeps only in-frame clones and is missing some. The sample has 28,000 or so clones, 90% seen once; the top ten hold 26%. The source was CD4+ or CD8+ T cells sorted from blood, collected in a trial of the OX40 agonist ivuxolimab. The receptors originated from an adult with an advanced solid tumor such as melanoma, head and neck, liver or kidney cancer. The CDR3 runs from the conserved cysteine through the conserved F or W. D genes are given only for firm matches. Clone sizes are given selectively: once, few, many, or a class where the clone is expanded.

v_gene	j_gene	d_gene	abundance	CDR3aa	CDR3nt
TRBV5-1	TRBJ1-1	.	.	CASSFGQTEAFF	TGCGCCAGCAGCTTTGGACAGACTGAAGCTTTCTTT
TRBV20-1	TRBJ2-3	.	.	CSIRKDTQYF	TGCAGTATCCGTAAGGATACGCAGTATTTT
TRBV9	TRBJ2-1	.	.	CASSMSGSHNEQFF	TGTGCCAGCTCTATGAGTGGGAGTCACAATGAGCAGTTCTTC
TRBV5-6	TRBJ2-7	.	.	CASSLGDFTYEQYF	TGTGCCAGCAGCTTAGGGGACTTCACCTACGAGCAGTACTTC
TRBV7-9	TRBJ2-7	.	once	CASSGMEARDSYEQYF	TGTGCCAGCAGCGGGATGGAGGCAAGGGACTCCTACGAGCAGTACTTC
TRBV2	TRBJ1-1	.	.	CASRFPLGDTEAFF	TGTGCCAGCAGATTCCCCTTGGGGGACACTGAAGCTTTCTTT
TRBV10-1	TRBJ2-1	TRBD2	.	CASSWGLAGPYNEQFF	TGCGCCAGCAGTTGGGGACTAGCGGGACCCTACAATGAGCAGTTCTTC
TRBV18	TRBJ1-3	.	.	CASSLGPSGNTIYF	TGTGCCAGCTCACTGGGCCCCTCTGGAAACACCATATATTTT
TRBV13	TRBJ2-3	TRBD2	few	CASSPRLAVTQGSTDTQYF	TGTGCCAGCAGCCCCCGACTAGCGGTCACCCAGGGAAGCACAGATACGCAGTATTTT
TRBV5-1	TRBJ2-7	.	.	CASSLARHYEQYF	TGCGCCAGCAGCCTCGCGAGGCACTACGAGCAGTACTTC
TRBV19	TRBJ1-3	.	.	CASSIFAAGNTIYF	TGTGCCAGTAGTATCTTCGCAGCTGGAAACACCATATATTTT
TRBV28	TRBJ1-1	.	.	CASSPEWTDNTEAFF	TGTGCCAGCAGCCCCGAGTGGACAGACAACACTGAAGCTTTCTTT
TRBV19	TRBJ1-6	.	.	CASRGRVNSPLHF	TGTGCCAGCCGGGGACGGGTTAATTCACCCCTCCACTTT
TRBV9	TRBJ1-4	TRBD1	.	CASSVARDRAEANEKLFF	TGTGCCAGCAGCGTAGCGCGGGACAGGGCCGAGGCGAATGAAAAACTGTTTTTT
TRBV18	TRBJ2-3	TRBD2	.	CASSPTTPLGLAGASDTQYF	TGTGCCAGCTCACCTACTACCCCTCTTGGACTAGCGGGAGCATCAGATACGCAGTATTTT
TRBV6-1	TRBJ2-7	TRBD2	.	CASLGTSPEQYF	TGTGCCAGCCTGGGGACTAGTCCCGAGCAGTACTTC
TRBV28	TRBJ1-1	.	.	CASRTNTEAFF	TGTGCCAGCAGAACGAACACTGAAGCTTTCTTT
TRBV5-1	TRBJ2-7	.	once	CASRQTPSYEQYF	TGCGCCAGCAGGCAGACACCATCCTACGAGCAGTACTTC
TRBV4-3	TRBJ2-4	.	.	CASSQLDSSNIQYF	TGCGCCAGCAGCCAATTGGACAGTTCAAACATTCAGTACTTC
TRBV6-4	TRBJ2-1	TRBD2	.	CASSVGTSGNNEQFF	TGTGCCAGCAGTGTAGGGACTAGCGGAAACAATGAGCAGTTCTTC
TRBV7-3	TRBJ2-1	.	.	CASSPAGNSYNEQFF	TGTGCCAGCAGTCCTGCGGGGAACTCCTACAATGAGCAGTTCTTC
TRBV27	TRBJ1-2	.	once	CASSLSLGQGYYGYTF	TGTGCCAGCAGTTTATCATTAGGTCAGGGGTACTATGGCTACACCTTC
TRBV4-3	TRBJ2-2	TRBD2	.	CASSQDSMGEGLGELFF	TGCGCCAGCAGCCAAGATTCTATGGGGGAGGGCCTCGGGGAGCTGTTTTTT
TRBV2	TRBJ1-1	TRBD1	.	CASRQGNTEAFF	TGTGCCAGTAGACAGGGGAACACTGAAGCTTTCTTT
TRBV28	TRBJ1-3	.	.	CASSLFAGYRDSGNTIYF	TGTGCCAGCAGTTTATTCGCCGGATACCGTGACTCTGGAAACACCATATATTTT
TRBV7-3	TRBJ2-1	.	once	CASSPTLGGGLNNEQFF	TGTGCCAGCAGCCCCACTTTGGGGGGCGGCCTAAACAATGAGCAGTTCTTC
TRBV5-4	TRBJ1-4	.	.	CASSFQPQGEKLFF	TGTGCCAGCAGCTTTCAGCCCCAGGGTGAAAAACTGTTTTTT
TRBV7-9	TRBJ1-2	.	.	CASSPWDGDFVNGYTF	TGTGCCAGCAGCCCTTGGGACGGGGACTTTGTTAATGGCTACACCTTC
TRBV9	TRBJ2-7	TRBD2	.	CASSVDAGGYEQYF	TGTGCCAGCAGCGTAGACGCGGGGGGGTACGAGCAGTACTTC
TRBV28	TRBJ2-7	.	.	CASSLRGGEQYF	TGTGCCAGCAGTTTAAGAGGCGGCGAGCAGTACTTC
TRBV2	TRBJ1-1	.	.	CASSVMLGNTEAFF	TGTGCCAGCAGTGTAATGTTGGGGAACACTGAAGCTTTCTTT
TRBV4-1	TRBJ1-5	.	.	CASSPLGSQPQHF	TGCGCCAGCAGCCCACTAGGGTCTCAGCCCCAGCATTTT
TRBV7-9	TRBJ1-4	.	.	CASSDWVGNEKLFF	TGTGCCAGCAGCGATTGGGTAGGAAATGAAAAACTGTTTTTT
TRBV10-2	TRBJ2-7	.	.	CASRPGPLYEQYF	TGCGCCAGCAGACCCGGACCCTTGTACGAGCAGTACTTC
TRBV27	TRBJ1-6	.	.	CASTLATDSPLHF	TGTGCCAGCACTCTCGCGACGGATTCACCCCTCCACTTT
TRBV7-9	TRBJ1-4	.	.	CASSHSEGKLFF	TGTGCCAGCAGCCACAGTGAGGGAAAACTGTTTTTT
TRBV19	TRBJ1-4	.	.	CASSKRAGGEQGSNEKLFF	TGTGCCAGTAGCAAAAGGGCCGGCGGGGAGCAGGGTTCTAATGAAAAACTGTTTTTT
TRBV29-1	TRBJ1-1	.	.	CSVGQGGTEAFF	TGCAGCGTTGGGCAGGGTGGGACTGAAGCTTTCTTT
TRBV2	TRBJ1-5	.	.	CASSSYYSNQPQHF	TGTGCCAGCAGCTCTTATTATAGCAATCAGCCCCAGCATTTT
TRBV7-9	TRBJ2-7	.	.	CASSLSAGLSYEQYF	TGTGCCAGCAGCTTATCTGCTGGGTTATCCTACGAGCAGTACTTC
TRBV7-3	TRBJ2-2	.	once	CASSPQSGELFF	TGTGCCAGCAGCCCCCAAAGCGGGGAGCTGTTTTTT
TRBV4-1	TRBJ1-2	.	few	CASSQTKQGPFYGYTF	TGCGCCAGCAGCCAGACAAAGCAGGGGCCGTTCTATGGCTACACCTTC
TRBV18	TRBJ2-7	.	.	CASSPQGASSYEQYF	TGTGCCAGCTCACCCCAAGGGGCTAGCTCCTACGAGCAGTACTTC
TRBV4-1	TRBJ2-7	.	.	CASSQDNYYEQYF	TGCGCCAGCAGCCAAGATAACTACTACGAGCAGTACTTC
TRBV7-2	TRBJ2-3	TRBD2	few	CASSSGQRLAGVSGTQYF	TGTGCCAGCAGCTCCGGCCAAAGACTAGCGGGAGTGTCGGGTACGCAGTATTTT
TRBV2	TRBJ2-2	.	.	CASSPRGETANTGELFF	TGTGCCAGCAGTCCCCGGGGAGAGACAGCGAACACCGGGGAGCTGTTTTTT
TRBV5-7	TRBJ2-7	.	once	CASSLSVAAYEQYF	TGTGCCAGCAGCTTGAGCGTAGCAGCATACGAGCAGTACTTC
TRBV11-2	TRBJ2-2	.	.	CASSQSTAWELFF	TGTGCCAGCAGCCAATCGACTGCTTGGGAGCTGTTTTTT
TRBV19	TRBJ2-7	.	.	CASSMAPRGQSYEQYF	TGTGCCAGTAGTATGGCCCCTAGAGGACAGTCCTACGAGCAGTACTTC
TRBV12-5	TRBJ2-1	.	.	CASGLENSYNEQFF	TGTGCTAGTGGTTTGGAGAACAGCTACAATGAGCAGTTCTTC
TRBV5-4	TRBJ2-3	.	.	CASSRGGASTDTQYF	TGTGCCAGCAGCCGAGGGGGAGCCAGCACAGATACGCAGTATTTT
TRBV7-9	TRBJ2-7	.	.	CASSFIRGALYEQYF	TGTGCCAGCAGCTTCATCCGGGGGGCTCTCTACGAGCAGTACTTC